The 9 T cell receptor beta chains in this list originate from one sample, sequenced in a study of regulatory T cells in long-lasting Graves disease. The sample's time point: newly diagnosed GD, antithyroid drugs for less than 3 months. The TCR library was made from RNA extracted from PBMCs. Construction of the TCR beta libraries employed iRepertoire HTBI primers in conjunction with Arm-PCR of CDR3 regions. TCRdb passed the multiplex PCR reads through MiXCR, listing each CDR3 protein once. In the table there are hundreds of thousands of distinct CDR3 sequences, about 17% of which are singletons. This sample also appeared in a second study, on T cells in Graves' hyperthyroidism and ophthalmopathy.

The sample here was peripheral blood mononuclear cells (PBMCs), taken at new diagnosis, from a patient treated with antithyroid drugs. Every receptor here comes from a woman under 40 with Graves disease.

This clonotype was seen ten or more times. The chain has TRBV12-3 or TRBV12-4 and TRBJ1-5; 8 bases agree with TRBD1. V trimming: 5 bases; J trimming: 3 bases; junction bases outside the gene matches: 6. CDR3 length: 15 amino acids. This chain's CDR3 is CASSMETGVNQPQHF. The DNA for the CDR3 is TGTGCCAGCAGTATGGAGACAGGGGTCAATCAGCCCCAGCATTTT.

This clonotype was counted between two and nine times. This chain joins TRBV2 and TRBJ2-2; 13 bases match TRBD2. The CDR3 consists of 16 residues. CDR1 SNHLY and CDR2 FYNNEI come from the germline V gene. Trimming cost V 4 bases and J 6 bases; bases outside gene matches: 5. For the CDR3, the DNA is TGTGCCAGCAGTGGGACTAGCGGGAGTGGGGCCGGGGAGCTGTTTTTT. Amino acid sequence: CASSGTSGSGAGELFF.

Regarding this clonotype: A read error may explain this, as a much larger clone is one base away. The genes are TRBV20-1 and TRBJ1-6; D not resolved. This CDR3 contains 12 residues. Germline V gene lookup returns CDR1 DFQATT and CDR2 SNEGSKA (reference sequence). CDR3 amino acids: CSARDFNPPLHF. The DNA for the CDR3 is TGCAGTGCTAGAGATTTTAATCCACCCCTCCACTTT.

In DNA, the CDR3 is TGTGCCAGCAGCCCTAATAACCGGGCCTTCTATGGCTACACCTTC. It is translated as CASSPNNRAFYGYTF. The chain couples TRBV12-3 or TRBV12-4 to TRBJ1-2; D remains unclear. CDR3 size: 15 residues. The germline V and J ends were trimmed by 6 bases and 4 bases, with 18 bases remaining between them.

The table lists this clonotype with a few counts. The V call is TRBV10-3, the J call TRBJ2-5, with 9 bases lining up with TRBD2. This CDR3 is built from 14 residues. CDR1 and CDR2 from the germline V gene are ENHRY and SYGVKD. V trimming: 5 bases; J trimming: 1 base; junction bases outside the gene matches: 2. CDR3 nucleotides: TGTGCCATCAGTTCGACTAGCGGCCAAGAGACCCAGTACTTC. It translates to CAISSTSGQETQYF.

Many counts were recorded for this clonotype. The chain recombines TRBV5-1 with TRBJ2-1, with TRBD2 identical over 12 bases. V gave up 4 bases and J gave up 4 bases; unmatched junction bases: 3. This CDR3 is 15 amino acids long. CDR1 SGHRS and CDR2 YFSETQ come from the germline V gene. This CDR3 reads CASSTGLAGYNEQFF. Here the CDR3 DNA reads TGCGCCAGCAGCACCGGACTAGCGGGGTACAATGAGCAGTTCTTC.

At least ten counts were recorded for this clonotype. The chain carries TRBV5-1 and TRBJ1-2, with D perhaps TRBD1 (6 bases). Looked up from germline, CDR1 is SGHRS and CDR2 is YFSETQ. The CDR3 extends over 15 amino acids. V was shortened by 4 bases and J by 4 bases, with 17 bases between the two germline ends. CDR3 nucleotide sequence: TGCGCCAGCAGCCCGGGACACGGAACCCTCTATGGCTACACCTTC. Residues: CASSPGHGTLYGYTF.

This clonotype occurred many times. The rearrangement joins TRBV12-3 or TRBV12-4 to TRBJ2-5, with 10 bases that match TRBD2. After removal of 3 bases from V and 5 bases from J, the junction contained 3 bases not matched to a gene. The CDR3 extends over 14 amino acids. In DNA, the CDR3 is TGTGCCAGCAGTTTTCTAGCGGGAGTCGAGACCCAGTACTTC. It encodes CASSFLAGVETQYF.

Concerning this clonotype itself: A much larger clone lies a single base off, so this may be a read error. The rearrangement joins TRBV28 to TRBJ2-5, with 7 bases that match TRBD2. Germline lookup yields CDR1 MDHEN and CDR2 SYDVKM. This CDR3 is 12 amino acids long. The CDR3 bases are TGTGTCAGGTTTTTGGGGGGGAAGACCCAGTACTTC. This encodes CVRFLGGKTQYF.